The T cell receptor (beta chain) described here comes from a study of control samples from healthy donors and cancer patients. Here immunoSEQ multiplex PCR was the method, and the copy in TCRdb shows in-frame clones only, minus some. The sample holds some 220,000 clones, about 93% seen once. The CDR3 runs to 16 residues. Germline CDR1 reads LNHDA; CDR2 reads SQIVND (reference sequence). After removal of 3 bases from V and 7 bases from J, the junction contained 11 bases not matched to a gene. The sequencing sample was made of blood. V is TRBV19 and J is TRBJ1-4; 7 nucleotides match TRBD1. This clonotype originated in a middle-aged man in good health. CDR3 protein: CASSIRDRRFLEKLFF. The CDR3 nucleotides read TGTGCCAGTAGTATCAGGGACAGAAGATTCCTTGAAAAACTGTTTTTT. Drawing the rest from reference TRBV19 and TRBJ1-4, the complete variable domain is DGGITQSPKYLFRKEGQNVTLSCEQNLNHDAMYWYRQDPGQGLRLIYYSQIVNDFQKGDIAEGYSVSREKKESFPLTVTSAQKNPTAFYLCASSIRDRRFLEKLFFGSGTQLSVL.